Shown below are 26 T cell receptor beta chains from a single sample sequenced in a study of blood T cell repertoires in COVID-19. The data were produced by immunoSEQ multiplex PCR, yet TCRdb's version contains in-frame clones alone and is incomplete. Of 70,000 to 95,000 clones in the sample, 85% are singletons; the top ten hold 10% to 15%. Input material: peripheral blood. The receptors were gathered from a woman between 65 and 79 years old with active or convalescent COVID-19.

The chain employs TRBV7-9 and TRBJ1-3; TRBD1 aligns across 7 bases. J lost 4 bases, V lost 2 bases, and 11 bases had no gene match. The CDR3 is 17 residues long. CDR1 and CDR2 (germline): SEHNR, FQNEAQ (reference sequence). The CDR3 DNA sequence: TGTGCCAGCAGCTTAAAACCGACAGGGACGGGCGGAAACACCATATATTTT. This encodes CASSLKPTGTGGNTIYF.

V is TRBV7-6 and J is TRBJ1-1; the D gene is possibly TRBD1 (5 bases). The V and J ends lost 4 bases and 2 bases respectively, with 8 bases between them. This CDR3 has 13 amino acids. Germline values: CDR1 SGHVS, CDR2 FNYEAQ. CDR3 nucleotides: TGTGCCAGCAGCTCCGACAGTAACACTGAAGCTTTCTTT. The encoded protein is CASSSDSNTEAFF.

The gene calls are TRBV9 and TRBJ2-1, with D perhaps matching TRBD2 (6 bases). Per germline, CDR1 SGDLS and CDR2 YYNGEE. This CDR3 spans 15 amino acids. V lost 3 bases, J lost 0 bases, and 10 bases lay in between. The CDR3 sequence: CASSAAGSSYNEQFF. Here the CDR3 DNA reads TGTGCCAGCAGCGCCGCCGGGAGCTCCTACAATGAGCAGTTCTTC.

This clone appeared a single time. V is TRBV28 and J is TRBJ1-2; D remains unclear. Germline lookup yields CDR1 MDHEN and CDR2 SYDVKM. The CDR3 spans 14 residues. V lost 2 bases to trimming and J lost 7 bases, with 14 bases between them. CDR3 coding DNA: TGTGCCAGCAGTTTAGAATTACGAGCGGGTGGCTACACCTTC. It codes for CASSLELRAGGYTF.

The rearrangement joins TRBV27 to TRBJ2-7; D may be TRBD1 (6 bases). This CDR3 comprises 15 residues. V lost 2 bases to trimming and J lost 2 bases, with 13 bases between them. CDR1 is MNHEY and CDR2 is SMNVEV in the germline V gene (reference sequence). The CDR3 region has the DNA TGTGCCAGCAGTTTAAAGGGGGACCACACCTACGAGCAGTACTTC. It translates to CASSLKGDHTYEQYF.

The genes are TRBV5-4 and TRBJ2-5, with 8 positions matching TRBD2. Germline lookup yields CDR1 SGHNT and CDR2 YYREEE (reference sequence). This CDR3 contains 17 residues. V shed 4 bases, J shed 1 base, and the junction held 12 bases outside the gene matches. The CDR3 region is CASSPPGLGNFQETQYF. The CDR3 nucleotides are TGTGCCAGCAGCCCGCCGGGACTAGGAAACTTCCAAGAGACCCAGTACTTC. Based on the CDR3 plus reference TRBV5-4 and TRBJ2-5, the full variable domain is ETGVTQSPTHLIKTRGQQVTLRCSSQSGHNTVSWYQQALGQGPQFIFQYYREEENGRGNFPPRFSGLQFPNYSSELNVNALELDDSALYLCASSPPGLGNFQETQYFGPGTRLLVL.

The chain carries TRBV6-6 and TRBJ1-1; 7 positions agree with TRBD1. Germline V gives CDR1 MNHNY, CDR2 SVGAGI (reference sequence). The CDR3 runs 15 residues. J lost 0 bases, V lost 7 bases, and 8 bases had no gene match. The CDR3, as DNA: TGTGCCAGCATTTTACAGGGGACTGTGAACACTGAAGCTTTCTTT. Protein: CASILQGTVNTEAFF.

As concerns this clone: The identical CDR3 is also encoded by other nucleotide sequences in the sample. The genes are TRBV5-1 and TRBJ2-7; D not certain. CDR1 is SGHRS, CDR2 YFSETQ, per germline. V lost 0 bases, J lost 3 bases, and 10 bases lay in between. The CDR3 length is 14 residues. The DNA for the CDR3 is TGCGCCAGCAGCTTGGTTGGTGGCAGCTACGAGCAGTACTTC. Translating it yields CASSLVGGSYEQYF. Supplemented by reference TRBV5-1 and TRBJ2-7, the full variable domain reads KAGVTQTPRYLIKTRGQQVTLSCSPISGHRSVSWYQQTPGQGLQFLFEYFSETQRNKGNFPGRFSGRQFSNSRSEMNVSTLELGDSALYLCASSLVGGSYEQYFGPGTRLTVT.

The rearrangement joins TRBV10-1 to TRBJ2-7; possibly TRBD2 for D (6 bases). Germline V lookup: CDR1 WNHNN, CDR2 SYGVQD (reference sequence). V shed 6 bases and J shed 3 bases, with 12 bases lying between them. This CDR3 region has 13 residues. DNA for the CDR3: TGCGCCAGCAGCCGGGGGATAGGCTACGAGCAGTACTTC. Translation: CASSRGIGYEQYF.

The rearrangement uses TRBV19 and TRBJ1-6, with TRBD1 matching over 10 bases. The junction had 4 bases not matched to a gene; V was cut back by 9 bases and J by 8 bases. The CDR3 has 13 residues. Germline-derived CDR1 and CDR2 are LNHDA and SQIVND (reference sequence). This chain's CDR3 is CASRDRGDSPLHF. Here the CDR3 DNA reads TGTGCCAGCCGGGACAGGGGTGATTCACCCCTCCACTTT.

CDR3 sequence reads: CASSSGQGFTEAFF. CDR3 nucleotide sequence: TGTGCCAGCTCATCGGGACAGGGATTCACTGAAGCTTTCTTT. This sequence joins TRBV18 and TRBJ1-1; the match to TRBD1 covers 9 bases. CDR3 length: 14 amino acids. CDR1 is KGHSH, CDR2 LQKENI, per germline. The junction had 5 bases not matched to a gene; V was cut back by 5 bases and J by 4 bases. The entire variable domain, with the rest obtained from reference TRBV18 and TRBJ1-1, is as follows: NAGVMQNPRHLVRRRGQEARLRCSPMKGHSHVYWYRQLPEEGLKFMVYLQKENIIDESGMPKERFSAEFPKEGPSILRIQQVVRGDSAAYFCASSSGQGFTEAFFGQGTRLTVV.

The gene calls are TRBV11-3 and TRBJ1-3; D unresolved. This CDR3 is built from 18 residues. The ends were cut back, 5 bases at V and 0 bases at J, with 20 bases in the middle. In germline, CDR1 is SGHNT, CDR2 YENEEA. In nucleotides, the CDR3 is TGTGCCAGCAGCCTAGTCTTTTGGCTTCGGGGCTCTGGAAACACCATATATTTT. Translation gives CASSLVFWLRGSGNTIYF.

This chain links TRBV6-5 with TRBJ1-2, with D possibly being TRBD1 (6 bases). The CDR3 extends over 14 amino acids. Germline CDR1 and CDR2: MNHEY and SVGAGI. The germline V and J ends were trimmed by 0 bases and 3 bases, with 8 bases remaining between them. CDR3 in amino acids: CASSYSGAHYGYTF. Written as DNA, the CDR3 is TGTGCCAGCAGTTACTCGGGGGCCCACTATGGCTACACCTTC.

The rearrangement links TRBV27 to TRBJ2-2, with TRBD1 identical over 9 bases. The CDR3 spans 15 residues. V lost 0 bases, J lost 7 bases, and 3 bases stayed unmatched. Per the germline V gene, CDR1 is MNHEY and CDR2 is SMNVEV (reference sequence). The CDR3, as DNA: TGTGCCAGCAGTTTATCGAGGACAGGGGTCGGGGAGCTGTTTTTT. It translates to CASSLSRTGVGELFF.

The V gene is TRBV18, the J gene TRBJ1-3; D ambiguous. Germline V gene sequence: CDR1 KGHSH, CDR2 LQKENI. The CDR3 has 16 amino acids. V lost 6 bases and J lost 2, with 17 bases in between. CDR3 DNA sequence: TGTGCCAGCTCCCAGTCTGAGGTTGTCGCTGGAAACACCATATATTTT. It codes for CASSQSEVVAGNTIYF.

The CDR3 sequence: CASRLARAAGLETQYF. CDR3 nucleotides: TGTGCAAGTCGCTTAGCCCGGGCGGCCGGACTGGAGACCCAGTACTTC. The rearrangement links TRBV12-2 to TRBJ2-5; TRBD2, the table's D call, was not compared with the DNA. TRBV12-2 is a listed pseudogene. This CDR3 region has 16 residues.

The rearrangement uses TRBV7-2 and TRBJ1-6; D not certain. The V gene's germline CDR1 is SGHTA and CDR2 FQGNSA. CDR3 length equals 13 residues. V lost 10 bases to trimming and J lost 4 bases, with 11 bases between them. The CDR3 DNA follows: TGTGCCACAAAGCGAGGATATAATTCACCCCTCCACTTT. Encoded protein: CATKRGYNSPLHF.

The chain recombines TRBV5-1 with TRBJ2-7; D might be TRBD1 (6 bases). Per germline, CDR1 SGHRS and CDR2 YFSETQ. Trimming pared 4 bases from V and 2 bases from J, leaving 13 bases between. The length of the CDR3 is 14 residues. The CDR3 DNA reads TGCGCCAGCAGCGAACAGGGAACCCCCTACGAGCAGTACTTC. It yields the protein CASSEQGTPYEQYF.

This chain uses TRBV2 with TRBJ2-7; 7 positions agree with TRBD1. The CDR3 is 14 amino acids. With V trimmed by 7 bases and J by 0 bases, 6 bases remained unmatched. Germline CDR1 is SNHLY and CDR2 is FYNNEI. The CDR3 sequence: CASIAGTDSYEQYF. Here the CDR3 DNA reads TGTGCCAGCATTGCCGGGACAGACTCCTACGAGCAGTACTTC.

This sequence joins TRBV5-1 and TRBJ1-1; the D gene is possibly TRBD1 (5 bases). The CDR3 loop spans 15 amino acids. Trimming left V 1 base short and J 1 base short, with 11 bases between. CDR1 SGHRS and CDR2 YFSETQ come from the germline V gene. The CDR3 loop reads CASSLTGVRNTEAFF. DNA of the CDR3: TGCGCCAGCAGCTTGACAGGAGTCCGGAACACTGAAGCTTTCTTT.

The V and J genes are TRBV19 and TRBJ1-4; TRBD1 aligns across 9 bases. This CDR3 comprises 15 residues. V shed 3 bases, J shed 7 bases, and the junction held 6 bases outside the gene matches. In germline, CDR1 is LNHDA, CDR2 SQIVND (reference sequence). The CDR3 sequence: CASSMTGGGSEKLFF. The CDR3 DNA is TGTGCCAGTAGTATGACAGGGGGAGGGAGTGAAAAACTGTTTTTT. The entire variable domain, with the rest obtained from reference TRBV19 and TRBJ1-4, is as follows: DGGITQSPKYLFRKEGQNVTLSCEQNLNHDAMYWYRQDPGQGLRLIYYSQIVNDFQKGDIAEGYSVSREKKESFPLTVTSAQKNPTAFYLCASSMTGGGSEKLFFGSGTQLSVL.

This clone has only a few counts. This chain links TRBV7-9 with TRBJ1-1; D may be TRBD1 (6 bases). The CDR3 totals 13 residues. Trimming took 1 base from V and 8 from J, leaving 11 bases between them. The germline CDR1 and CDR2 sequences are SEHNR and FQNEAQ (reference sequence). The CDR3 sequence is CASSLGTVTEAFF. The CDR3 DNA reads TGTGCCAGCAGCTTAGGGACAGTGACCGAAGCTTTCTTT.

The chain carries TRBV7-2 and TRBJ2-7, with D perhaps matching TRBD2 (6 bases). V lost 3 bases, J lost 7 bases, and 31 bases lay in between. The CDR3 sequence is 19 residues long. CDR1 SGHTA and CDR2 FQGNSA come from the germline V gene. The CDR3 loop is CASSLDPRLGFRGSGEQYF. CDR3 in DNA: TGTGCCAGCAGCTTGGACCCGCGGTTAGGCTTTCGGGGGTCGGGGGAGCAGTACTTC.

The chain recombines TRBV16 with TRBJ1-6; 7 bases map to TRBD1. The V and J ends lost 0 bases and 11 bases, in that order; junction bases with no gene match: 4. The germline CDR1 and CDR2 sequences are KGHSY and FQNENV. CDR3 length: 14 amino acids. The chain's CDR3 is CASSQSWDSTPLHF. The CDR3 nucleotides are TGTGCCAGCAGCCAATCGTGGGACAGTACACCCCTCCACTTT.

The chain uses TRBV7-8 and TRBJ1-5, with 7 bases identical to TRBD1. This CDR3 region has 17 residues. In germline, CDR1 is SGHVS, CDR2 FQNEAQ. The trim removed 5 bases at V and 5 bases at J, leaving 15 bases unmatched. This chain's CDR3 is CASSRRSGTEGHQPQHF. The DNA for the CDR3 is TGTGCCAGCAGCCGCAGATCCGGGACAGAAGGGCATCAGCCCCAGCATTTT.

V and J are TRBV7-9 and TRBJ1-3, with D uncertain. The CDR3 extends over 16 amino acids. Germline CDR1 and CDR2: SEHNR and FQNEAQ (reference sequence). V dropped 1 base and J dropped 0 bases, with 10 bases sitting between them. CDR3 sequence: CASSLGGVVSGNTIYF. The CDR3 coding sequence is TGTGCCAGCAGCTTAGGGGGAGTGGTCTCTGGAAACACCATATATTTT.